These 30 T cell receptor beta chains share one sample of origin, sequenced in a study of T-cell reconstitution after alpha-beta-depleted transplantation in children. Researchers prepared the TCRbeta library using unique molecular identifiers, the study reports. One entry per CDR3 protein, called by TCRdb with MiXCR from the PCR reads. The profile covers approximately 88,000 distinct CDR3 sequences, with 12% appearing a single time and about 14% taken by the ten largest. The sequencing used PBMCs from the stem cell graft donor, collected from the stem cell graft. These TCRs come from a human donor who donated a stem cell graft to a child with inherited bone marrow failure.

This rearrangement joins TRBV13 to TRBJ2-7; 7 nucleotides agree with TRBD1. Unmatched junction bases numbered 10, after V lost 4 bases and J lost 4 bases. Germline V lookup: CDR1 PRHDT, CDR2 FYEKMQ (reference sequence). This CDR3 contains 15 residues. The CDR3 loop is CASSSRTGGLYEQYF. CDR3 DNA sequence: TGTGCCAGCAGCTCTCGGACAGGAGGCCTTTACGAGCAGTACTTC.

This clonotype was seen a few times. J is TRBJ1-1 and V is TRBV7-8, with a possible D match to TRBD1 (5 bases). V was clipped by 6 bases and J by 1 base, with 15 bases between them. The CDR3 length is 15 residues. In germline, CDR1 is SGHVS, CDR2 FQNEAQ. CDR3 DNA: TGTGCCAGCAGTGCATCGTGGCAGGGGAACACTGAAGCTTTCTTT. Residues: CASSASWQGNTEAFF. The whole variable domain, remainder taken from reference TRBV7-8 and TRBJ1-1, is GAGVSQSPRYKVAKRGQDVALRCDPISGHVSLFWYQQALGQGPEFLTYFQNEAQLDKSGLPSDRFFAERPEGSVSTLKIQRTQQEDSAVYLCASSASWQGNTEAFFGQGTRLTVV.

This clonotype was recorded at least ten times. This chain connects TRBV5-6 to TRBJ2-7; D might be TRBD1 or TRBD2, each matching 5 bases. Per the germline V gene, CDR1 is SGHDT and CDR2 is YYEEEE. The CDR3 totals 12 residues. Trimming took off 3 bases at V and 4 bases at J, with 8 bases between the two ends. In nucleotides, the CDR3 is TGTGCCAGCAGCTCGGGGCCGTACGAGCAGTACTTC. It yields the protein CASSSGPYEQYF.

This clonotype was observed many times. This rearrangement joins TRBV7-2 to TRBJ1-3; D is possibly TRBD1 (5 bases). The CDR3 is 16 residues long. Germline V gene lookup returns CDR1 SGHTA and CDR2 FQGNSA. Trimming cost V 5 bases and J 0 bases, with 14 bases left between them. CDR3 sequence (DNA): TGTGCCAGCAGCCCGGATGGGGCTGCCTCTGGAAACACCATATATTTT. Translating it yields CASSPDGAASGNTIYF.

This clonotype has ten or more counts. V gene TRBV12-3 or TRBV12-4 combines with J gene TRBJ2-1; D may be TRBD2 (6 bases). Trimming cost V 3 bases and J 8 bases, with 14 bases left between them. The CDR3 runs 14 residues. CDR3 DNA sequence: TGTGCCAGCAGTTTCACCGCCAGGGAGGATGAGCAGTTCTTC. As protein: CASSFTAREDEQFF.

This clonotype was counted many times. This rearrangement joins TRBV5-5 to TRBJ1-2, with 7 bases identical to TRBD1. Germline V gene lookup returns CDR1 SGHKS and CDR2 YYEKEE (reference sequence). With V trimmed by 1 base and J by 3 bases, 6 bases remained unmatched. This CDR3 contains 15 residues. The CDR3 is CASSLLGQADYGYTF. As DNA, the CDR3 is TGTGCCAGCAGCTTGCTAGGACAGGCTGACTATGGCTACACCTTC.

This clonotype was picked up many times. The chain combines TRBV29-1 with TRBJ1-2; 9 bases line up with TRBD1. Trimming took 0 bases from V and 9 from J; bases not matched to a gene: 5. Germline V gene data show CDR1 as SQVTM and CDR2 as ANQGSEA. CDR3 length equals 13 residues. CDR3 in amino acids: CSVEEGTGISYTF. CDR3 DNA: TGCAGCGTTGAAGAGGGGACAGGGATCAGCTACACCTTC.

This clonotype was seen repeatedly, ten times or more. The CDR3 DNA reads TGTGCCAGCAGCTTCCCCGCGGCCCGCGCCCTCCACTTT. This codes for CASSFPAARALHF. The V and J genes are TRBV7-9 and TRBJ1-6; no clear D. Germline assignment: CDR1 SEHNR and CDR2 FQNEAQ (reference sequence). Deletions cut 3 bases from V and 14 bases from J, with 14 bases between. CDR3 size: 13 residues.

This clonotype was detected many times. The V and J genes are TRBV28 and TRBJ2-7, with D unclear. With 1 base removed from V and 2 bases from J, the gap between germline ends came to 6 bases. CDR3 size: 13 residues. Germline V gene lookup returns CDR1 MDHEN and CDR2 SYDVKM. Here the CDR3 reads CASSLSTAYEQYF. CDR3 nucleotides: TGTGCCAGCAGTTTATCCACGGCCTACGAGCAGTACTTC.

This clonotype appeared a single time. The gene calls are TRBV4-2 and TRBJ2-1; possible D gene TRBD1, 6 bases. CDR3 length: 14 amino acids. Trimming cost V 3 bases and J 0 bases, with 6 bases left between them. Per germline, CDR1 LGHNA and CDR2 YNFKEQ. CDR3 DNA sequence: TGTGCCAGCAGCCAGGACAGCTCCTACAATGAGCAGTTCTTC. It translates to CASSQDSSYNEQFF.

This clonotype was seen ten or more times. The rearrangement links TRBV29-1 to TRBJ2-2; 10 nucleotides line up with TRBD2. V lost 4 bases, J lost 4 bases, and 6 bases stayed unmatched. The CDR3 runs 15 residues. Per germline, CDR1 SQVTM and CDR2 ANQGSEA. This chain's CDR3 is CSVGGLATSTGELFF. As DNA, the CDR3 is TGCAGCGTTGGGGGACTAGCGACCAGCACCGGGGAGCTGTTTTTT.

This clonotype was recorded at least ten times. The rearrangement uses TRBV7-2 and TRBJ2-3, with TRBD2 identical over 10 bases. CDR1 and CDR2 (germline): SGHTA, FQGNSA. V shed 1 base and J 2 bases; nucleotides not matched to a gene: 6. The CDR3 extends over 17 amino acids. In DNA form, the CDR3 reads TGTGCCAGCAGCTTAGGGTCTAGCGGGAGTCCCACAGATACGCAGTATTTT. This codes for CASSLGSSGSPTDTQYF.

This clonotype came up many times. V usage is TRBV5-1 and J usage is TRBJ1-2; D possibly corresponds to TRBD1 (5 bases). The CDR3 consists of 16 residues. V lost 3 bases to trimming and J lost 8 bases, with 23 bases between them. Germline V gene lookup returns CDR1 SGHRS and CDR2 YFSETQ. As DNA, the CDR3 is TGCGCCAGCAGCTCCGGACACACGGCGGATGTAGAGGGCTACACCTTC. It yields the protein CASSSGHTADVEGYTF. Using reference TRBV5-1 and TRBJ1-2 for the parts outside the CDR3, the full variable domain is KAGVTQTPRYLIKTRGQQVTLSCSPISGHRSVSWYQQTPGQGLQFLFEYFSETQRNKGNFPGRFSGRQFSNSRSEMNVSTLELGDSALYLCASSSGHTADVEGYTFGSGTRLTVV.

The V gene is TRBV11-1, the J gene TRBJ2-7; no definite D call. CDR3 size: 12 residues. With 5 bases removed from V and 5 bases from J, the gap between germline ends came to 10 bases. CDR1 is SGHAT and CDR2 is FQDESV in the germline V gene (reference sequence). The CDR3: CASSNYRDEQYF. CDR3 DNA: TGTGCCAGCAGCAACTACAGAGACGAGCAGTACTTC. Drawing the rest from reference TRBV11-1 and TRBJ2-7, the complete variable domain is EAEVAQSPRYKITEKSQAVAFWCDPISGHATLYWYRQILGQGPELLVQFQDESVVDDSQLPKDRFSAERLKGVDSTLKIQPAELGDSAMYLCASSNYRDEQYFGPGTRLTVT.

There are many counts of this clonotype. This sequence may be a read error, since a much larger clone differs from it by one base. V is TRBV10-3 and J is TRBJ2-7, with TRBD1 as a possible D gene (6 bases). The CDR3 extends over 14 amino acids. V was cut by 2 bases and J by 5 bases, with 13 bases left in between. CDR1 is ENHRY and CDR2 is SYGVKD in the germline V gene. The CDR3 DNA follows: TGTGCCATCAGTGAGGGCAGGGGATGCGACGAGCAGTACTTC. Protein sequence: CAISEGRGCDEQYF.

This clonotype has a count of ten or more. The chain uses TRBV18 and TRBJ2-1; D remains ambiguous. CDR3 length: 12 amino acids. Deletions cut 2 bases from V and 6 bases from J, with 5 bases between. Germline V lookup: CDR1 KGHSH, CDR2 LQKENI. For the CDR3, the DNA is TGTGCCAGCTCACCATTTAGCAATGAGCAGTTCTTC. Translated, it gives CASSPFSNEQFF.

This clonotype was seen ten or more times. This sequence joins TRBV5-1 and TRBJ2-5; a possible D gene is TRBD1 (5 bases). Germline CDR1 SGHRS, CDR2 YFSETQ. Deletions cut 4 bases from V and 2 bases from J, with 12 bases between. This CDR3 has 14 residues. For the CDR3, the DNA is TGCGCCAGCAGCCTACAGGATCTTCAAGAGACCCAGTACTTC. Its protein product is CASSLQDLQETQYF.

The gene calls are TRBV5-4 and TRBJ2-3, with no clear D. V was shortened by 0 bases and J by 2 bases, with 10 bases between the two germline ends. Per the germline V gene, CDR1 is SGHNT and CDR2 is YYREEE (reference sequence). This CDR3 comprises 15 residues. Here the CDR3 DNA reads TGTGCCAGCAGCTTGGGGCGGCTTATCACAGATACGCAGTATTTT. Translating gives CASSLGRLITDTQYF. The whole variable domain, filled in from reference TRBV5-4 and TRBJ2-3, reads ETGVTQSPTHLIKTRGQQVTLRCSSQSGHNTVSWYQQALGQGPQFIFQYYREEENGRGNFPPRFSGLQFPNYSSELNVNALELDDSALYLCASSLGRLITDTQYFGPGTRLTVL.

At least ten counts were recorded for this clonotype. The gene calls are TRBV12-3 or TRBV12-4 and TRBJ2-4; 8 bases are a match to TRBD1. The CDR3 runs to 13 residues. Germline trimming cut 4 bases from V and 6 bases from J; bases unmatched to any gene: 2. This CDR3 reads CASSSGQGNIQYF. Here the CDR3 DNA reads TGTGCCAGCAGTTCCGGACAGGGAAACATTCAGTACTTC.

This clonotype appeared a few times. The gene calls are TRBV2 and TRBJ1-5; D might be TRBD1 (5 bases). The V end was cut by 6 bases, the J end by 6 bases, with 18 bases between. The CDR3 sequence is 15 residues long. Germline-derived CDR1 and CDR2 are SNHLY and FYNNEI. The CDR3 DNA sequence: TGTGCCAGCAGAAATACAGGAGACCCTTCTCAGCCCCAGCATTTT. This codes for CASRNTGDPSQPQHF.

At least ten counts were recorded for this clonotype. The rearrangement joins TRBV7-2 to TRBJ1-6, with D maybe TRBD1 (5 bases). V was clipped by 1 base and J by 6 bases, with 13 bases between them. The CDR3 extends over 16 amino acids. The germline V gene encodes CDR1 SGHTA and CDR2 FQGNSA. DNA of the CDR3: TGTGCCAGCAGCTTAGATAGGGGAAGCCTTAATTCACCCCTCCACTTT. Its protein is CASSLDRGSLNSPLHF.

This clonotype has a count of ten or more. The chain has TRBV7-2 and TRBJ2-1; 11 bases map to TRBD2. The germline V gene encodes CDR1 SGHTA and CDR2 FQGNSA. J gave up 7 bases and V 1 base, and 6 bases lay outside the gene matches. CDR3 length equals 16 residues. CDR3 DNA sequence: TGTGCCAGCAGCTTAGGTAGCGGGGGGGCGATGAATGAGCAGTTCTTC. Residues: CASSLGSGGAMNEQFF.

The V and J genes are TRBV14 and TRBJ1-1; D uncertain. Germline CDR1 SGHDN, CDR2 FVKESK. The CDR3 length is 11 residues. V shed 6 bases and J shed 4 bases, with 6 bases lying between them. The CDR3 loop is CASRAGTEAFF. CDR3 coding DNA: TGTGCCAGCAGGGCGGGCACTGAAGCTTTCTTT.

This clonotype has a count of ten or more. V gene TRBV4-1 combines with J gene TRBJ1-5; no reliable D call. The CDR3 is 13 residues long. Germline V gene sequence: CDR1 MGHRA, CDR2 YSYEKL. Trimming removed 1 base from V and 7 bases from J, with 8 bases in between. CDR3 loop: CASSQGEEQPQHF. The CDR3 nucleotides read TGCGCCAGCAGCCAAGGGGAAGAGCAGCCCCAGCATTTT.

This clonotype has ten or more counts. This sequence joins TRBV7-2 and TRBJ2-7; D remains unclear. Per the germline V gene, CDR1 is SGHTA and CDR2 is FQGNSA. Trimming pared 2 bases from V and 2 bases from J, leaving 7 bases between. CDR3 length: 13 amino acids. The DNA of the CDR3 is TGTGCCAGCAGCTTAATAGAAGCCTACGAGCAGTACTTC. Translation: CASSLIEAYEQYF.

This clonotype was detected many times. The CDR3 coding sequence is TGCGCCAGCAGCTTGGCCCTTTCCTGGCAGAACACTGAAGCTTTCTTT. Translated, it gives CASSLALSWQNTEAFF. J is TRBJ1-1 and V is TRBV5-1; the D is unclear. This CDR3 region has 16 residues. Trimming took 0 bases from V and 1 from J, leaving 13 bases between them. Germline loops: CDR1 SGHRS, CDR2 YFSETQ.

The DNA for the CDR3 is TGTGCCAGCAGCCAAGAGCCTCCTGCGACAGGAACCTACGAGCAGTACTTC. As protein: CASSQEPPATGTYEQYF. The rearrangement joins TRBV3-1 to TRBJ2-7; maybe TRBD1 (6 bases). Germline-derived CDR1 and CDR2 are LGHDT and YNNKEL (reference sequence). The CDR3 contains 17 residues. V lost 0 bases and J lost 2, with 17 bases in between.

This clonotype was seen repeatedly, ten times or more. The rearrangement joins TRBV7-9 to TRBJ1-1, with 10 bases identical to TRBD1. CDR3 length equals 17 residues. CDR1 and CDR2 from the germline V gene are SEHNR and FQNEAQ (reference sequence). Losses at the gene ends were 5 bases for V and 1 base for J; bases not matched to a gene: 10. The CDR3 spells CASSPMDRGVGNTEAFF. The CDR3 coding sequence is TGTGCCAGCAGCCCTATGGACAGGGGGGTAGGGAACACTGAAGCTTTCTTT.

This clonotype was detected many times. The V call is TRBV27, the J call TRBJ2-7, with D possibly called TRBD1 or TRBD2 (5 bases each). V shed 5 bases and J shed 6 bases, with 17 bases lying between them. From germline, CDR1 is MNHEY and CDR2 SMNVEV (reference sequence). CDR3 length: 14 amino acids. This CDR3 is CASSTGPQTPEQYF. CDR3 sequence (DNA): TGTGCCAGCAGTACGGGACCGCAGACCCCCGAGCAGTACTTC.

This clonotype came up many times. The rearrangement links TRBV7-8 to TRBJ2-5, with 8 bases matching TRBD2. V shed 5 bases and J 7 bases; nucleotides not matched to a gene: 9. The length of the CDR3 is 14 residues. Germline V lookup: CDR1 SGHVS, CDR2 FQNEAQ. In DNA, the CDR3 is TGTGCCAGCAGCCTCGGGGGGGCCGGGGGGACCCAGTACTTC. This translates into CASSLGGAGGTQYF. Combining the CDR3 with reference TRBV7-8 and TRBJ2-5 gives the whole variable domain GAGVSQSPRYKVAKRGQDVALRCDPISGHVSLFWYQQALGQGPEFLTYFQNEAQLDKSGLPSDRFFAERPEGSVSTLKIQRTQQEDSAVYLCASSLGGAGGTQYFGPGTRLLVL.